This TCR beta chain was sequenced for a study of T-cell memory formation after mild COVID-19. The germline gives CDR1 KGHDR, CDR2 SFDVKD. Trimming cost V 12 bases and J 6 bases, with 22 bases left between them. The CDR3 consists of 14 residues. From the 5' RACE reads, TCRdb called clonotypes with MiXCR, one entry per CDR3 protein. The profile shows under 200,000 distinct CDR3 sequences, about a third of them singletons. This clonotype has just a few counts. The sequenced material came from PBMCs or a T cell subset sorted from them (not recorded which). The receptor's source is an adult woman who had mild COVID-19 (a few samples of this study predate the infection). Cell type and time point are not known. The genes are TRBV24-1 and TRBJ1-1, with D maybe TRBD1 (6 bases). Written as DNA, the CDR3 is TGTGCCGCTGAGGGACATATCGTTCGGGCTGAAGCTTTCTTT. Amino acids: CAAEGHIVRAEAFF.